This TCR beta chain is from a study of blood T cell repertoires in COVID-19. Cohorts were based on clinical histories the participants reported. Germline lookup yields CDR1 LNHNV and CDR2 YYDKDF (reference sequence). V was pared by 5 bases and J by 9 bases, with 14 bases between. The CDR3 extends over 13 amino acids. Original processing methods: Estimation of nucleated cell counts was performed using reference gene primer amplification. Generated by immunoSEQ multiplex PCR, the TCRdb table keeps only in-frame clones and is missing some. V, J and clone size derive from that table, while D and trimming were established from the DNA sequence. The table shows 400,000 or so clones, with roughly 86% occurring only once.

The chain uses TRBV15 and TRBJ2-4; D remains unclear. The sequenced sample consisted of PBMCs or T cells enriched from blood (not recorded which). This TCR came from a woman aged 40 to 55 with acute COVID-19. The CDR3 loop is CATSPVSSSIQYF. In DNA form, the CDR3 reads TGTGCCACCAGCCCGGTTTCTTCTAGCATTCAGTACTTC. The full variable domain, with the rest looked up from reference TRBV15 and TRBJ2-4, is DAMVIQNPRYQVTQFGKPVTLSCSQTLNHNVMYWYQQKSSQAPKLLFHYYDKDFNNEADTPDNFQSRRPNTSFCFLDIRSPGLGDTAMYLCATSPVSSSIQYFGAGTRLSVL.